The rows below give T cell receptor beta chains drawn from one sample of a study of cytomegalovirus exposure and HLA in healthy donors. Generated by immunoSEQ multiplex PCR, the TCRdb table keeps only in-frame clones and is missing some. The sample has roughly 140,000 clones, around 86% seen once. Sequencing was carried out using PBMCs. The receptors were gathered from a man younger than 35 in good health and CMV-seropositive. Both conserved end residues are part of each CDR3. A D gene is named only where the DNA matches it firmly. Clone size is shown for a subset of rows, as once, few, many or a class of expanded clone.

CDR3aa: CASSLGVQALLGGYTF
abundance: few
v_gene: TRBV14
j_gene: TRBJ1-2
d_gene: NA

CDR3aa: CASSLEGGTSPLHF
abundance: few
v_gene: TRBV7-9
j_gene: TRBJ1-6
d_gene: NA

CDR3aa: CASSLGLGTEAFF
abundance: NA
v_gene: TRBV5-5
j_gene: TRBJ1-1
d_gene: NA

CDR3aa: CASSQPKGHLGLAGGTQETQYF
abundance: NA
v_gene: TRBV4-1
j_gene: TRBJ2-5
d_gene: TRBD2

CDR3aa: CAWRGKGANTGELFF
abundance: once
v_gene: TRBV30
j_gene: TRBJ2-2
d_gene: NA

CDR3aa: CAISEDRGNTEAFF
abundance: once
v_gene: TRBV10-3
j_gene: TRBJ1-1
d_gene: TRBD1

CDR3aa: CASSLKGGETGELFF
abundance: few
v_gene: TRBV10-1
j_gene: TRBJ2-2
d_gene: TRBD1

CDR3aa: CASSYRGSGEQYF
abundance: NA
v_gene: TRBV6-5
j_gene: TRBJ2-7
d_gene: NA

CDR3aa: CASSFSGTDTQYF
abundance: once
v_gene: TRBV5-1
j_gene: TRBJ2-3
d_gene: NA

CDR3aa: CASSSSGGEQYF
abundance: NA
v_gene: TRBV19
j_gene: TRBJ2-7
d_gene: TRBD2

CDR3aa: CASRQGPYEQYF
abundance: few
v_gene: TRBV27
j_gene: TRBJ2-7
d_gene: TRBD1

CDR3aa: CASSLEAGQGNQPQHF
abundance: NA
v_gene: TRBV7-6
j_gene: TRBJ1-5
d_gene: TRBD1

CDR3aa: CASSTSGSPTSVGQFF
abundance: NA
v_gene: TRBV11-2
j_gene: TRBJ2-1
d_gene: TRBD2

CDR3aa: CATSRGTDSYGYTF
abundance: NA
v_gene: TRBV15
j_gene: TRBJ1-2
d_gene: NA

CDR3aa: CASSETGSHQPQHF
abundance: NA
v_gene: TRBV25-1
j_gene: TRBJ1-5
d_gene: NA

CDR3aa: CASSLGGVQETQYF
abundance: NA
v_gene: TRBV7-2
j_gene: TRBJ2-5
d_gene: NA

CDR3aa: CASSTPSTGTGKNEQYF
abundance: NA
v_gene: TRBV5-1
j_gene: TRBJ2-7
d_gene: TRBD1

CDR3aa: CASSLTGGTEAFF
abundance: NA
v_gene: TRBV6-1
j_gene: TRBJ1-1
d_gene: TRBD1

CDR3aa: CASSPETKRTVYNEQFF
abundance: NA
v_gene: TRBV18
j_gene: TRBJ2-1
d_gene: NA

CDR3aa: CASSKSPSGDNTGELFF
abundance: NA
v_gene: TRBV7-2
j_gene: TRBJ2-2
d_gene: TRBD2

CDR3aa: CASSPRGGGEQYF
abundance: NA
v_gene: TRBV9
j_gene: TRBJ2-7
d_gene: NA

CDR3aa: CASSLWGVAVQPQHF
abundance: NA
v_gene: TRBV7-2
j_gene: TRBJ1-5
d_gene: NA

CDR3aa: CASSLAAGGTDTQYF
abundance: NA
v_gene: TRBV5-1
j_gene: TRBJ2-3
d_gene: NA

CDR3aa: CASKILGGAGELFF
abundance: NA
v_gene: TRBV6-5
j_gene: TRBJ2-2
d_gene: TRBD2

CDR3aa: CASSDNGALRSYEQYF
abundance: NA
v_gene: TRBV6-4
j_gene: TRBJ2-7
d_gene: NA

CDR3aa: CASSLGGALAVWTYEQYF
abundance: NA
v_gene: TRBV11-3
j_gene: TRBJ2-7
d_gene: NA

CDR3aa: CASSYPTGTEDGYTF
abundance: few
v_gene: TRBV6-6
j_gene: TRBJ1-2
d_gene: TRBD1

CDR3aa: CASSERNEQFF
abundance: NA
v_gene: TRBV2
j_gene: TRBJ2-1
d_gene: NA

CDR3aa: CASSPAGSGANVLTF
abundance: NA
v_gene: TRBV5-1
j_gene: TRBJ2-6
d_gene: NA

CDR3aa: CASSLGRGGTDTQYF
abundance: NA
v_gene: TRBV7-9
j_gene: TRBJ2-3
d_gene: TRBD2

CDR3aa: CASSQRQGNYGYTF
abundance: NA
v_gene: TRBV5-6
j_gene: TRBJ1-2
d_gene: TRBD1

CDR3aa: CASSLYEDEKLFF
abundance: NA
v_gene: TRBV5-1
j_gene: TRBJ1-4
d_gene: NA

CDR3aa: CASSEEIDRGNQPQHF
abundance: NA
v_gene: TRBV2
j_gene: TRBJ1-5
d_gene: TRBD1

CDR3aa: CASSLAAGQGGEKLFF
abundance: NA
v_gene: TRBV5-4
j_gene: TRBJ1-4
d_gene: TRBD1

CDR3aa: CASSPASESYEQYF
abundance: NA
v_gene: TRBV5-4
j_gene: TRBJ2-7
d_gene: NA

CDR3aa: CASSLLAGVGDTQYF
abundance: NA
v_gene: TRBV7-9
j_gene: TRBJ2-3
d_gene: TRBD2

CDR3aa: CASSEATGQIYEQYF
abundance: NA
v_gene: TRBV6-1
j_gene: TRBJ2-7
d_gene: TRBD1

CDR3aa: CASTLPGGGGEKLFF
abundance: NA
v_gene: TRBV6-5
j_gene: TRBJ1-4
d_gene: NA

CDR3aa: CASSPGTGGAYEQYF
abundance: NA
v_gene: TRBV18
j_gene: TRBJ2-7
d_gene: TRBD1

CDR3aa: CASSLGAFTDTQYF
abundance: NA
v_gene: TRBV7-8
j_gene: TRBJ2-3
d_gene: NA

CDR3aa: CASGRDFPETQYF
abundance: NA
v_gene: TRBV12-5
j_gene: TRBJ2-5
d_gene: NA

CDR3aa: CASSLLASGSYEQYF
abundance: NA
v_gene: TRBV5-1
j_gene: TRBJ2-7
d_gene: TRBD2

CDR3aa: CASSAGTGGNGGYTF
abundance: NA
v_gene: TRBV7-9
j_gene: TRBJ1-2
d_gene: TRBD1

CDR3aa: CASSVAASGSNEQYF
abundance: few
v_gene: TRBV9
j_gene: TRBJ2-7
d_gene: TRBD2

CDR3aa: CASRRKDRDSGANVLTF
abundance: once
v_gene: TRBV19
j_gene: TRBJ2-6
d_gene: TRBD1

CDR3aa: CASSEIARTGELFF
abundance: few
v_gene: TRBV6-4
j_gene: TRBJ2-2
d_gene: NA

CDR3aa: CASSLGWDLAYEQYF
abundance: once
v_gene: TRBV9
j_gene: TRBJ2-7
d_gene: NA

CDR3aa: CASSLSRGYEKLFF
abundance: NA
v_gene: TRBV6-5
j_gene: TRBJ1-4
d_gene: NA

CDR3aa: CASSLVRTEAFF
abundance: NA
v_gene: TRBV7-9
j_gene: TRBJ1-1
d_gene: NA

CDR3aa: CASSLTGYGYTF
abundance: NA
v_gene: TRBV5-4
j_gene: TRBJ1-2
d_gene: NA

CDR3aa: CASRKTGGDGYTF
abundance: NA
v_gene: TRBV11-2
j_gene: TRBJ1-2
d_gene: TRBD1

CDR3aa: CAWRPLAGGLMTDTQYF
abundance: NA
v_gene: TRBV30
j_gene: TRBJ2-3
d_gene: TRBD2

CDR3aa: CASMDRGSSYEQYF
abundance: once
v_gene: TRBV10-2
j_gene: TRBJ2-7
d_gene: TRBD1

CDR3aa: CASSEVRGAGYGYTF
abundance: NA
v_gene: TRBV2
j_gene: TRBJ1-2
d_gene: NA

CDR3aa: CASSLASGLNTGELFF
abundance: NA
v_gene: TRBV7-2
j_gene: TRBJ2-2
d_gene: TRBD2

CDR3aa: CASSESREEEPQHF
abundance: NA
v_gene: TRBV25-1
j_gene: TRBJ1-5
d_gene: NA

CDR3aa: CASSAIAGSYNEQFF
abundance: NA
v_gene: TRBV9
j_gene: TRBJ2-1
d_gene: NA

CDR3aa: CASPSGDSTDTQYF
abundance: NA
v_gene: TRBV11-2
j_gene: TRBJ2-3
d_gene: NA

CDR3aa: CASSYSGQRANEQFF
abundance: NA
v_gene: TRBV6-5
j_gene: TRBJ2-1
d_gene: NA

CDR3aa: CASSEARTSGRTDTQYF
abundance: NA
v_gene: TRBV2
j_gene: TRBJ2-3
d_gene: TRBD2